One sample yielded the 16 T cell receptor beta chains listed below, sequenced in a study of blood T cell repertoires in COVID-19 (dated by TCRdb to the early 2020s). Library method: the immunoSEQ multiplex PCR assay. Here the immuneACCESS table is served through TCRdb, limited to in-frame sequences with V and J called. Missing clones are a known gap in these copies; in checked studies unresolved V genes cover under half, and the rest lacks a known reason. This sample lists 100,000 to 150,000 clones; about 87% were detected once. The ten largest clones capture roughly 2.2% of the sample. Sequencing was done on a sample of peripheral blood. The receptors originated from a woman between 45 and 65 years old with acute or convalescent COVID-19.

V usage is TRBV19 and J usage is TRBJ1-6; TRBD1 matches at 10 bases. In germline, CDR1 is LNHDA, CDR2 SQIVND (reference sequence). Losses at the gene ends were 5 bases for V and 8 bases for J; bases not matched to a gene: 3. CDR3 length: 14 amino acids. For the CDR3, the DNA is TGTGCCAGTAGTCCCGGACAGGGGGATTCACCCCTCCACTTT. Amino acids: CASSPGQGDSPLHF.

V is TRBV11-2 and J is TRBJ1-3; D remains ambiguous. Germline values: CDR1 SGHAT, CDR2 FQNNGV. With 4 bases removed from V and 4 bases from J, the gap between germline ends came to 17 bases. The CDR3 extends over 16 amino acids. The CDR3 sequence: CASSYEAGIAGNTIYF. Written as DNA, the CDR3 is TGTGCCAGCAGCTACGAAGCGGGGATTGCGGGAAACACCATATATTTT.

This chain links TRBV10-1 with TRBJ2-3; weak D call: TRBD2 (5 bases). This CDR3 region has 14 residues. Trimming stripped 6 bases from V and 1 base from J, with 11 bases between. The germline V gene encodes CDR1 WNHNN and CDR2 SYGVQD (reference sequence). Here the CDR3 reads CASSRAEGTDTQYF. CDR3 in DNA: TGCGCCAGCAGCAGAGCGGAGGGCACAGATACGCAGTATTTT.

The chain carries TRBV19 and TRBJ1-2; D gene unclear. This CDR3 comprises 15 residues. The V end was cut by 3 bases, the J end by 0 bases, with 11 bases between. Germline CDR1 is LNHDA and CDR2 is SQIVND (reference sequence). This chain's CDR3 is CASSMTPLANYGYTF. The DNA of the CDR3 is TGTGCCAGTAGTATGACACCTTTAGCTAACTATGGCTACACCTTC.

The rearrangement uses TRBV6-1 and TRBJ1-1, with D unclear. The CDR3 is 12 residues long. The germline V gene encodes CDR1 MNHNS and CDR2 SASEGT. Trimming took off 3 bases at V and 1 base at J, with 3 bases between the two ends. CDR3 residues: CASSDQNTEAFF. CDR3 sequence (DNA): TGTGCCAGCAGTGACCAGAACACTGAAGCTTTCTTT.

This clone was counted a few times. V and J are TRBV28 and TRBJ2-3; the D gene is possibly TRBD2 (5 bases). This CDR3 spans 14 amino acids. The V end lost 2 bases, the J end lost 4 bases, and 10 bases lay between the germline ends. Germline V gene lookup returns CDR1 MDHEN and CDR2 SYDVKM. CDR3 protein: CASSLTRGPDTQYF. The DNA of the CDR3 is TGTGCCAGCAGTTTAACCCGGGGTCCAGATACGCAGTATTTT. Drawing the rest from reference TRBV28 and TRBJ2-3, the complete variable domain is DVKVTQSSRYLVKRTGEKVFLECVQDMDHENMFWYRQDPGLGLRLIYFSYDVKMKEKGDIPEGYSVSREKKERFSLILESASTNQTSMYLCASSLTRGPDTQYFGPGTRLTVL.

This clone was counted only a few times. In DNA form, the CDR3 reads TGTGCCAGCAGCTTCACGGTGAACACTGAAGCTTTCTTT. Translating gives CASSFTVNTEAFF. This rearrangement joins TRBV11-1 to TRBJ1-1; D call uncertain. The CDR3 length is 13 residues. V lost 3 bases and J lost 0, with 5 bases in between. Germline CDR1 and CDR2: SGHAT and FQDESV (reference sequence). The full variable domain, its missing parts supplied by reference TRBV11-1 and TRBJ1-1, is EAEVAQSPRYKITEKSQAVAFWCDPISGHATLYWYRQILGQGPELLVQFQDESVVDDSQLPKDRFSAERLKGVDSTLKIQPAELGDSAMYLCASSFTVNTEAFFGQGTRLTVV.

The chain links TRBV27 to TRBJ2-7, with D tentatively TRBD2 (6 bases). Germline assignment: CDR1 MNHEY and CDR2 SMNVEV (reference sequence). CDR3 size: 14 residues. Trimming took 6 bases from V and 3 from J, leaving 15 bases between them. The CDR3: CASSPAGLGYEQYF. In DNA form, the CDR3 reads TGTGCCAGCAGCCCAGCGGGTTTAGGCTACGAGCAGTACTTC.

The rearrangement joins TRBV5-1 to TRBJ1-2; 7 nucleotides align to TRBD1. The CDR3 totals 14 residues. After removal of 5 bases from V and 3 bases from J, the junction contained 7 bases not matched to a gene. Germline values: CDR1 SGHRS, CDR2 YFSETQ. The CDR3 sequence: CASSGTGEYYGYTF. The CDR3 DNA reads as TGCGCCAGCAGTGGAACAGGGGAGTACTATGGCTACACCTTC.

V gene TRBV5-4 combines with J gene TRBJ1-1; D gene unclear. Germline loops: CDR1 SGHNT, CDR2 YYREEE (reference sequence). The CDR3 runs 13 residues. Trimming removed 2 bases at V and 3 bases at J, with 8 bases between. For the CDR3, the DNA is TGTGCCAGCAGCTTCCAGGCTGACACTGAAGCTTTCTTT. Protein product: CASSFQADTEAFF.

This chain links TRBV3-1 (or the pseudogene TRBV3-2) with TRBJ1-2; D unresolved. Germline V gives CDR1 LGHDT, CDR2 YNNKEL (reference sequence). The CDR3 has 17 residues. Trimming left V 1 base short and J 3 bases short, with 18 bases between. CDR3 nucleotide sequence: TGTGCCAGCAGCCAAGCCGTGACACCCATCCCCTACTATGGCTACACCTTC. It encodes CASSQAVTPIPYYGYTF.

The chain employs TRBV3-1 (or the pseudogene TRBV3-2) and TRBJ2-3, with TRBD1 as a possible D gene (6 bases). Germline V gene data show CDR1 as LGHDT and CDR2 as YNNKEL (reference sequence). This CDR3 comprises 12 residues. The V end was cut by 8 bases, the J end by 5 bases, with 11 bases between. CDR3 bases: TGTGCCAGCTCTCCCAGGGGAGATACGCAGTATTTT. Translating it yields CASSPRGDTQYF.

The count of this clone is one. The J gene is TRBJ1-3, the V gene TRBV15; D remains unclear. V lost 0 bases and J 8 bases, leaving 14 bases between the germline ends. The CDR3 is made up of 15 amino acids. Germline loops: CDR1 LNHNV, CDR2 YYDKDF (reference sequence). The CDR3 loop reads CATSRDHELSDTIYF. CDR3 DNA: TGTGCCACCAGCAGAGATCACGAGTTGTCGGACACCATATATTTT.

Only one count was recorded for this clone. The rearrangement uses TRBV7-2 and TRBJ2-1; 7 bases align to TRBD2. Germline CDR1 reads SGHTA; CDR2 reads FQGNSA. V trimming: 3 bases; J trimming: 9 bases; junction bases outside the gene matches: 8. This CDR3 contains 14 residues. The CDR3 loop is CASSFGGVYGEQFF. The CDR3 DNA reads TGTGCCAGCAGCTTTGGGGGGGTATATGGTGAGCAGTTCTTC.

The J gene is TRBJ2-5, the V gene TRBV5-1; the match to TRBD1 covers 8 bases. J lost 4 bases, V lost 4 bases, and 9 bases had no gene match. This CDR3 region has 15 residues. Germline lookup yields CDR1 SGHRS and CDR2 YFSETQ. Here the CDR3 DNA reads TGCGCCAGCAGCCCTGGGCCTACAGGGGGAGAGACCCAGTACTTC. Its translation: CASSPGPTGGETQYF.

This clone was picked up one time. The chain combines TRBV2 with TRBJ2-7; 8 bases are a match to TRBD1. V dropped 5 bases and J dropped 3; count of bases not matched to a gene: 3. The germline V gene encodes CDR1 SNHLY and CDR2 FYNNEI. This CDR3 has 13 amino acids. As DNA, the CDR3 is TGTGCCAGCAGTTTCGACAGGGGCTACGAGCAGTACTTC. The encoded protein is CASSFDRGYEQYF. The whole variable domain, remainder taken from reference TRBV2 and TRBJ2-7, is EPEVTQTPSHQVTQMGQEVILRCVPISNHLYFYWYRQILGQKVEFLVSFYNNEISEKSEIFDDQFSVERPDGSNFTLKIRSTKLEDSAMYFCASSFDRGYEQYFGPGTRLTVT.